This T cell receptor (beta chain) was observed in a study of CD8 T cells in ankylosing spondylitis. TCRdb reprocessed the 5' RACE reads via MiXCR and lists one record per CDR3 protein. The top ten clones hold around 12% of a sample with about 150,000 distinct CDR3 sequences, 6% to 8% of them seen once. This clonotype was recorded many times. Germline V lookup: CDR1 SGHAT, CDR2 FQNNGV. J lost 4 bases, V lost 10 bases, and 5 bases had no gene match. This CDR3 has 13 residues. The V gene is TRBV11-2, the J gene TRBJ2-1; TRBD2 aligns across 9 bases. This TCR was recovered from a female donor with ankylosing spondylitis or in good health (not recorded which). The sequenced sample was blood, either unsorted or a sorted T cell fraction (not recorded which). CDR3 in DNA: TGTGCCACCGCTAGCGGGGCGTACAATGAGCAGTTCTTC. This gives the protein CATASGAYNEQFF.